One and the same sample provided the 30 T cell receptor beta chains below, sequenced in a study of cytomegalovirus exposure and HLA in healthy donors. Libraries were prepared by immunoSEQ multiplex PCR; TCRdb keeps only in-frame clonotypes and omits some of them. Found here are tens of thousands of clones, more than 85% of them singletons; the top ten hold over 6.5%. Sequencing was performed on PBMCs. These receptors came from a woman in her late teens or twenties in good health and CMV-seropositive.

The chain has TRBV6-6 and TRBJ1-6; 8 bases match TRBD1. The CDR3 sequence is 15 residues long. Trimming at V came to 6 bases and at J to 8 bases, leaving 9 bases not matched to a gene. Germline V gene data show CDR1 as MNHNY and CDR2 as SVGAGI (reference sequence). The CDR3 loop reads CASRRQGSVDSPLHF. As DNA, the CDR3 is TGTGCCAGCAGGCGACAGGGGAGTGTGGATTCACCCCTCCACTTT.

The gene calls are TRBV7-9 and TRBJ1-1, with TRBD1 matching 11 bases. CDR1 and CDR2 from the germline V gene are SEHNR and FQNEAQ (reference sequence). The CDR3 loop spans 15 amino acids. V lost 1 base and J lost 4; bases outside the gene matches: 2. The CDR3 DNA sequence: TGTGCCAGCAGCTTAGTGGGGACAGGGGGCACTGAAGCTTTCTTT. It encodes CASSLVGTGGTEAFF.

The V gene is TRBV30, the J gene TRBJ1-2, with D tentatively TRBD1 (5 bases). The CDR3 is made up of 14 amino acids. The ends were cut back, 0 bases at V and 4 bases at J, with 12 bases in the middle. Per the germline V gene, CDR1 is GTSNPN and CDR2 is SVGIG (reference sequence). This chain's CDR3 is CAWSVGGGTYGYTF. The DNA of the CDR3 is TGTGCCTGGAGTGTAGGCGGGGGAACCTATGGCTACACCTTC.

The rearrangement links TRBV27 to TRBJ2-2; 9 positions match TRBD2. The CDR3 runs 16 residues. CDR1 and CDR2 (germline): MNHEY, SMNVEV (reference sequence). J gave up 3 bases and V 6 bases, and 8 bases lay outside the gene matches. The CDR3 bases are TGTGCCAGCAGGGGTGCTGGCGGGAGGGACACCGGGGAGCTGTTTTTT. It is translated as CASRGAGGRDTGELFF.

This sequence joins TRBV27 and TRBJ2-7; the D is unclear. The CDR3 contains 15 residues. V gave up 5 bases and J gave up 2 bases, with 16 bases separating them. From germline, CDR1 is MNHEY and CDR2 SMNVEV (reference sequence). The CDR3 here is CASSPSLYVPYEQYF. DNA for the CDR3: TGTGCCAGCAGTCCCTCCCTGTATGTCCCCTACGAGCAGTACTTC.

The gene calls are TRBV6-1 and TRBJ1-5; D is ambiguous. Germline assignment: CDR1 MNHNS and CDR2 SASEGT. The CDR3 spans 14 residues. Trimming cost V 6 bases and J 7 bases, with 16 bases left between them. The CDR3 is CASSAIEGRQPQHF. The CDR3 DNA is TGTGCCAGCAGCGCTATTGAGGGTAGGCAGCCCCAGCATTTT.

Relative to its sample, this clone is medium-sized. V usage is TRBV6-6 and J usage is TRBJ2-2; 11 nucleotides align to TRBD2. Germline V gives CDR1 MNHNY, CDR2 SVGAGI (reference sequence). The J segment lost 1 base and the V segment lost 4 bases, leaving 2 bases of the junction unmatched. CDR3 size: 16 residues. In nucleotides, the CDR3 is TGTGCCAGCAGTTTCCTAGCGGGGGGGAACACCGGGGAGCTGTTTTTT. The encoded protein is CASSFLAGGNTGELFF.

The chain has TRBV4-1 and TRBJ2-2; 7 bases fit TRBD1. Germline trimming cut 1 base from V and 7 bases from J; bases unmatched to any gene: 12. Germline V lookup: CDR1 MGHRA, CDR2 YSYEKL. This CDR3 spans 17 amino acids. The CDR3 DNA reads TGCGCCAGCAGCCAAGGCGACAGGGTCAAATCCGGCGGGGAGCTGTTTTTT. This translates into CASSQGDRVKSGGELFF.

V and J are TRBV2 and TRBJ1-5; maybe TRBD1 (6 bases). Trimming pared 3 bases from V and 7 bases from J, leaving 16 bases between. This CDR3 is built from 15 residues. Germline assignment: CDR1 SNHLY and CDR2 FYNNEI. The CDR3 region has the DNA TGTGCCAGCAGTGATTGGGTACAGGGAGTCCAGCCCCAGCATTTT. The encoded protein is CASSDWVQGVQPQHF. The full variable domain, rest sourced from reference TRBV2 and TRBJ1-5, is EPEVTQTPSHQVTQMGQEVILRCVPISNHLYFYWYRQILGQKVEFLVSFYNNEISEKSEIFDDQFSVERPDGSNFTLKIRSTKLEDSAMYFCASSDWVQGVQPQHFGDGTRLSIL.

V is TRBV29-1 and J is TRBJ1-3; 8 bases match TRBD1. J gave up 3 bases and V 7 bases, and 14 bases lay outside the gene matches. Per the germline V gene, CDR1 is SQVTM and CDR2 is ANQGSEA. The CDR3 runs to 16 residues. CDR3 protein: CSAIGLTGQDGNTIYF. Here the CDR3 DNA reads TGCAGCGCCATTGGACTTACGGGACAGGATGGAAACACCATATATTTT. The full variable domain, rest sourced from reference TRBV29-1 and TRBJ1-3, is SAVISQKPSRDICQRGTSLTIQCQVDSQVTMMFWYRQQPGQSLTLIATANQGSEATYESGFVIDKFPISRPNLTFSTLTVSNMSPEDSSIYLCSAIGLTGQDGNTIYFGEGSWLTVV.

CDR3 bases: TGCGCCAGCAGCTTAGATCCTAGCGGGGGCCAACAAGAGACCCAGTACTTC. This encodes CASSLDPSGGQQETQYF. The J gene is TRBJ2-5, the V gene TRBV5-1; 10 nucleotides agree with TRBD2. Trimming took 2 bases from V and 2 from J; bases not matched to a gene: 9. Germline V gene sequence: CDR1 SGHRS, CDR2 YFSETQ. The CDR3 has 17 amino acids.

This clone was detected once. This chain uses TRBV6-5 with TRBJ1-2, with 9 bases identical to TRBD1. Germline V gives CDR1 MNHEY, CDR2 SVGAGI. V shed 2 bases, J shed 4 bases, and the junction held 2 bases outside the gene matches. This CDR3 is built from 14 residues. The CDR3 reads CASSYRTGAYGYTF. In DNA form, the CDR3 reads TGTGCCAGCAGTTACCGGACAGGGGCCTATGGCTACACCTTC.

The V gene is TRBV19, the J gene TRBJ2-5; D may be TRBD2 (5 bases). The CDR3 runs to 16 residues. V lost 4 bases, J lost 4 bases, and 19 bases lay in between. CDR1 is LNHDA and CDR2 is SQIVND in the germline V gene (reference sequence). The CDR3 loop is CASSTPRAGEGETQYF. The CDR3 DNA follows: TGTGCCAGTAGTACGCCTCGCGCCGGAGAGGGAGAGACCCAGTACTTC.

The genes are TRBV7-9 and TRBJ2-5; a possible D gene is TRBD1 (6 bases). The ends were cut back, 5 bases at V and 5 bases at J, with 24 bases in the middle. The CDR3 runs 17 residues. Germline V lookup: CDR1 SEHNR, CDR2 FQNEAQ (reference sequence). The CDR3 sequence: CASSRGGGAGGAETQYF. In nucleotides, the CDR3 is TGTGCCAGCAGCCGCGGTGGGGGCGCGGGCGGAGCGGAGACCCAGTACTTC. Combining the CDR3 with reference TRBV7-9 and TRBJ2-5 gives the whole variable domain DTGVSQNPRHKITKRGQNVTFRCDPISEHNRLYWYRQTLGQGPEFLTYFQNEAQLEKSRLLSDRFSAERPKGSFSTLEIQRTEQGDSAMYLCASSRGGGAGGAETQYFGPGTRLLVL.

The chain has TRBV28 and TRBJ1-2, with a tentative D call TRBD1 (5 bases). From germline, CDR1 is MDHEN and CDR2 SYDVKM. The CDR3 extends over 12 amino acids. V was cut by 4 bases and J by 6 bases, with 9 bases left in between. The CDR3 DNA follows: TGTGCCAGCAGTTCGCAGGGCCATGGCTACACCTTC. Protein: CASSSQGHGYTF.

The V call is TRBV4-3, the J call TRBJ1-3; no clear D. V lost 0 bases, J lost 4 bases, and 10 bases lay in between. The V gene's germline CDR1 is LGHNA and CDR2 YSLEER. The CDR3 extends over 15 amino acids. CDR3 sequence (DNA): TGCGCCAGCAGCCAAGATCGTCCCCCCGGAAACACCATATATTTT. Its translation: CASSQDRPPGNTIYF.

Here the CDR3 DNA reads TGTGCCAGCAGCCCACGACAGGGTAGAAACACCGGGGAGCTGTTTTTT. This gives the protein CASSPRQGRNTGELFF. This chain joins TRBV7-2 and TRBJ2-2, with 7 nucleotides matching TRBD1. The J segment lost 2 bases and the V segment lost 5 bases, leaving 8 bases of the junction unmatched. The CDR3 runs to 16 residues. Germline loops: CDR1 SGHTA, CDR2 FQGNSA.

This chain connects TRBV7-6 to TRBJ2-7, with a tentative D call TRBD1 (5 bases). Germline V CDR1 and CDR2: SGHVS, FNYEAQ. CDR3 length: 13 amino acids. The V end lost 4 bases, the J end lost 7 bases, and 14 bases lay between the germline ends. DNA of the CDR3: TGTGCCAGCAGCTCATCACCAGGGCTGGAGCAGTACTTC. This gives the protein CASSSSPGLEQYF.

This clone turned up a few times. The chain is built from TRBV7-2 and TRBJ1-3; D call uncertain. The length of the CDR3 is 15 residues. Germline CDR1 SGHTA, CDR2 FQGNSA. V was cut by 5 bases and J by 0 bases, with 11 bases left in between. CDR3 in amino acids: CASSAGASSGNTIYF. The DNA of the CDR3 is TGTGCCAGCAGCGCGGGTGCTAGCTCTGGAAACACCATATATTTT.

The chain employs TRBV29-1 and TRBJ1-1; unclear D gene. The CDR3 extends over 12 amino acids. Germline lookup yields CDR1 SQVTM and CDR2 ANQGSEA. V lost 0 bases and J lost 6, with 8 bases in between. CDR3: CSVEDPGAEAFF. In DNA, the CDR3 is TGCAGCGTTGAAGATCCCGGGGCTGAAGCTTTCTTT.

The rearrangement links TRBV2 to TRBJ2-7; TRBD1 matches 9 bases. This CDR3 spans 13 amino acids. The germline CDR1 and CDR2 sequences are SNHLY and FYNNEI. CDR3 sequence reads: CGLRDRASYEQYF. The CDR3 DNA follows: TGTGGGCTCCGGGACAGGGCCTCCTACGAGCAGTACTTC.

V is TRBV9 and J is TRBJ2-3, with 11 positions matching TRBD2. The J segment lost 3 bases and the V segment lost 2 bases, leaving 5 bases of the junction unmatched. Germline V gene sequence: CDR1 SGDLS, CDR2 YYNGEE. The CDR3 is 16 residues long. The CDR3 sequence: CASSVTGTSGTDTQYF. The CDR3 nucleotides are TGTGCCAGCAGCGTGACCGGGACTAGCGGAACAGATACGCAGTATTTT.

Turning to this clone: A junction end diverges from the germline sequence, so it may reflect a read error. The chain has TRBV6-1 and TRBJ1-5, with TRBD1 as a possible D gene (5 bases). Per the germline V gene, CDR1 is MNHNS and CDR2 is SASEGT. The CDR3 has 15 residues. In DNA form, the CDR3 reads TGTGCCAGCAGGGAAGGGGAGTATAGCAATCAGCCCCAGCATTTT. It is translated as CASREGEYSNQPQHF.

This clone was detected once. The V gene is TRBV18, the J gene TRBJ1-2, with D perhaps TRBD1 (5 bases). Germline V gene lookup returns CDR1 KGHSH and CDR2 LQKENI. Trimming removed 0 bases at V and 5 bases at J, with 13 bases between. There are 15 residues in the CDR3. In DNA, the CDR3 is TGTGCCAGCTCACCACCGATGGGGCGCGAGTATGGCTACACCTTC. Translation: CASSPPMGREYGYTF.

This clone was counted only a few times. The genes are TRBV28 and TRBJ2-7, with TRBD2 as a possible D gene (6 bases). The V end lost 7 bases, the J end lost 2 bases, and 18 bases lay between the germline ends. The V gene's germline CDR1 is MDHEN and CDR2 SYDVKM. The CDR3 consists of 15 residues. CDR3 sequence reads: CASTGAPTGTYEQYF. The DNA for the CDR3 is TGTGCCAGCACGGGAGCGCCCACCGGAACCTACGAGCAGTACTTC.

The rearrangement links TRBV19 to TRBJ2-7, with 8 bases lining up with TRBD2. Trimming took 5 bases from V and 2 from J; bases not matched to a gene: 5. The CDR3 runs 14 residues. In germline, CDR1 is LNHDA, CDR2 SQIVND (reference sequence). CDR3 in DNA: TGTGCCAGTAGTGGGTCGGGAGGGGCCTACGAGCAGTACTTC. Protein sequence: CASSGSGGAYEQYF.

The V gene is TRBV27, the J gene TRBJ2-7; 9 nucleotides align to TRBD1. After removal of 6 bases from V and 6 bases from J, the junction contained 6 bases not matched to a gene. The CDR3 is 13 amino acids. Germline V gene sequence: CDR1 MNHEY, CDR2 SMNVEV (reference sequence). CDR3 nucleotide sequence: TGTGCCAGCAGCCCGGGACAGGGTCCCGAGCAGTACTTC. It is translated as CASSPGQGPEQYF.

The CDR3 coding sequence is TGCGCCAGCAGCTTGAGCGGCGAGCAGTACTTC. This codes for CASSLSGEQYF. The chain has TRBV5-1 and TRBJ2-7; tentative D call: TRBD2 (5 bases). The CDR3 contains 11 residues. Germline V gene sequence: CDR1 SGHRS, CDR2 YFSETQ. Trimming pared 1 base from V and 6 bases from J, leaving 5 bases between.

The rearrangement links TRBV27 to TRBJ2-7; 7 bases agree with TRBD1. Per germline, CDR1 MNHEY and CDR2 SMNVEV (reference sequence). The CDR3 spans 14 residues. V dropped 3 bases and J dropped 2; count of bases not matched to a gene: 4. DNA of the CDR3: TGTGCCAGCAGTTTGACAGGGATCCCCTACGAGCAGTACTTC. Protein product: CASSLTGIPYEQYF.

The CDR3 coding sequence is TGTGCCAGCAGCTTCGGGGAAACCGGGGAGCTGTTTTTT. This encodes CASSFGETGELFF. The V gene is TRBV7-9, the J gene TRBJ2-2; D possibly corresponds to TRBD2 (5 bases). Trimming removed 3 bases at V and 5 bases at J, with 7 bases between. CDR1 SEHNR and CDR2 FQNEAQ come from the germline V gene (reference sequence). CDR3 length equals 13 residues.